This T cell receptor (beta chain) was found in a study of cytomegalovirus exposure and HLA in healthy donors. CDR1 is SGHAT, CDR2 FQNNGV, per germline. V was pared by 1 base and J by 7 bases, with 10 bases between. CDR3 length: 14 residues. Use of 60 Vbeta and 13 Jbeta primers characterized the PCR. The assay was immunoSEQ multiplex PCR, and TCRdb's table has in-frame clones only and misses some. The sample shows 110,000 or so clones, 74% of them seen only once. This clone was detected a few times. The chain combines TRBV11-2 with TRBJ1-4; TRBD1 is a possible D gene (6 bases). The sequencing sample was made of PBMCs. The receptor was derived from a human donor in good health. CDR3 nucleotides: TGTGCCAGCAGCTTAGGATTAGGGGGTGAAAAACTGTTTTTT. It yields the protein CASSLGLGGEKLFF.